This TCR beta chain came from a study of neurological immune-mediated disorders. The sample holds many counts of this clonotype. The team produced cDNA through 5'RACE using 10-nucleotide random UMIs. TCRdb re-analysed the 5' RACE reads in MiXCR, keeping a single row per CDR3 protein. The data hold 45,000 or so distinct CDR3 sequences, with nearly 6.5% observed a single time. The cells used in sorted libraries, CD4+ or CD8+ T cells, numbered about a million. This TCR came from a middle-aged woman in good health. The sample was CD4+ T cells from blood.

The CDR3 DNA follows: TGTGCCAGCAGTAGGTCCGACAAAAGAGACAATGAGCAGTTCTTC. The encoded protein is CASSRSDKRDNEQFF. The chain has TRBV12-3 or TRBV12-4 and TRBJ2-1; D uncertain. The germline V and J ends were trimmed by 5 bases and 5 bases, with 16 bases remaining between them. The CDR3 is 15 amino acids.